These 4 T cell receptor beta chains were sequenced from one sample in a study of T cells after yellow fever vaccination. TCRdb itself ran the 5' RACE reads through MiXCR, one entry per CDR3 protein. Of fewer than 6,500 distinct CDR3 sequences listed, roughly 6% are singletons. This specimen consisted of PBMCs, either bulk or a sorted T-cell subset (CD4+, CD8+, memory, or dextramer-sorted; not recorded which), obtained around 16 days after the first yellow fever vaccination. These receptors were taken from a man aged 18 to 35 who received the YFV17D yellow fever vaccine.

This clonotype was counted many times. The chain carries TRBV6-2 or TRBV6-3 and TRBJ2-5; 11 bases align to TRBD2. This CDR3 contains 16 residues. The trim removed 5 bases at V and 2 bases at J, leaving 7 bases unmatched. Per germline, CDR1 MNHEY and CDR2 SVGEGT. CDR3 sequence reads: CASSPLLAGEQETQYF. Here the CDR3 DNA reads TGTGCCAGCAGTCCCCTACTAGCGGGGGAGCAAGAGACCCAGTACTTC.

In its sample, this clonotype was seen many times. The V gene is TRBV19, the J gene TRBJ2-1; 13 nucleotides align to TRBD2. V shed 5 bases, J shed 0 bases, and the junction held 4 bases outside the gene matches. The CDR3 totals 17 residues. Per the germline V gene, CDR1 is LNHDA and CDR2 is SQIVND (reference sequence). CDR3 nucleotide sequence: TGTGCCAGTAGTGGGACTAGCGGGACCGACTCCTACAATGAGCAGTTCTTC. Translating gives CASSGTSGTDSYNEQFF.

This clonotype was seen ten or more times. CDR3 in amino acids: CASSPQLAGGPYEQYF. The CDR3 DNA sequence: TGTGCCAGCTCACCACAACTGGCGGGGGGCCCCTACGAGCAGTACTTC. J is TRBJ2-7 and V is TRBV18; 8 nucleotides match TRBD2. Germline lookup yields CDR1 KGHSH and CDR2 LQKENI. This CDR3 is built from 16 residues. Trimming at V came to 1 base and at J to 2 bases, leaving 7 bases not matched to a gene.

To note about this clonotype: A much larger clonotype is one base distant, so this may be a read error. V gene TRBV3-1 combines with J gene TRBJ2-7; D is undetermined. V lost 4 bases and J lost 6, with 10 bases in between. The germline CDR1 and CDR2 sequences are LGHDT and YNNKEL (reference sequence). The CDR3 runs 12 residues. In DNA, the CDR3 is TGTGCCAGCAGCCTAGGGCGAGGCGAGCAGTACGTC. Encoded protein: CASSLGRGEQYV.